The 20 T cell receptor beta chains reported below all come from one sample, sequenced in a study of response to subunit inactivated influenza vaccine. TCRdb redid the calling of the RT-PCR reads with MiXCR, one entry per CDR3 protein. The table records 650,000 to 700,000 distinct CDR3 sequences, approximately 15% of them present only once. Sequenced here: PBMCs from blood, sampled about 12 days after vaccination. Source of these receptors: a man aged 50 or older who received an inactivated influenza vaccine.

The chain joins TRBV7-2 to TRBJ2-5; no clear D gene. Trimming shortened V by 5 bases and J by 6 bases, and 7 bases separated the two germline ends. Germline CDR1 and CDR2: SGHTA and FQGNSA. This CDR3 has 11 residues. The CDR3, as DNA: TGTGCCAGCAGCATAAGTAAGACCCAGTACTTC. Protein product: CASSISKTQYF.

The chain employs TRBV11-3 and TRBJ2-2; D unresolved. V was clipped by 5 bases and J by 5 bases, with 9 bases between them. The germline gives CDR1 SGHNT, CDR2 YENEEA. The CDR3 runs 13 residues. The CDR3 sequence is CASSLHVTGELFF. The CDR3 DNA reads as TGTGCCAGCAGCCTACATGTGACCGGGGAGCTGTTTTTT.

This CDR3 reads CASSYSKGSSPLHF. In DNA form, the CDR3 reads TGTGCCAGCAGTTACTCCAAAGGGTCTTCACCCCTCCACTTT. This chain uses TRBV6-5 with TRBJ1-6, with no clear D. V shed 0 bases and J shed 9 bases, with 9 bases lying between them. The germline V gene encodes CDR1 MNHEY and CDR2 SVGAGI. The length of the CDR3 is 14 residues.

The chain is built from TRBV24-1 and TRBJ2-5, with 11 bases lining up with TRBD2. The CDR3 extends over 15 amino acids. Germline trimming cut 3 bases from V and 5 bases from J; bases unmatched to any gene: 4. Germline V gene lookup returns CDR1 KGHDR and CDR2 SFDVKD. The CDR3 spells CATSDVAGGPETQYF. The DNA for the CDR3 is TGTGCCACCAGTGATGTAGCGGGGGGGCCGGAGACCCAGTACTTC.

The V call is TRBV20-1, the J call TRBJ2-3; D gene ambiguous. V gave up 7 bases and J gave up 1 base, with 12 bases separating them. Germline V gives CDR1 DFQATT, CDR2 SNEGSKA (reference sequence). This CDR3 is built from 13 residues. The CDR3 reads CSGSGGGTDTQYF. CDR3 coding DNA: TGCAGTGGATCTGGCGGAGGCACAGATACGCAGTATTTT.

The chain joins TRBV11-2 to TRBJ2-7, with 9 bases fitting TRBD1. The V and J ends lost 1 base and 0 bases, in that order; junction bases with no gene match: 4. The CDR3 totals 16 residues. Germline assignment: CDR1 SGHAT and CDR2 FQNNGV. The CDR3 DNA sequence: TGTGCCAGCAGCTTAGCGGGACAGGGAAGCTCCTACGAGCAGTACTTC. This encodes CASSLAGQGSSYEQYF. Variable domain in full (rest from reference TRBV11-2 and TRBJ2-7): EAGVAQSPRYKIIEKRQSVAFWCNPISGHATLYWYQQILGQGPKLLIQFQNNGVVDDSQLPKDRFSAERLKGVDSTLKIQPAKLEDSAVYLCASSLAGQGSSYEQYFGPGTRLTVT.

This clonotype appeared a few times. The chain combines TRBV10-3 with TRBJ2-5, with D possibly being TRBD2 (5 bases). CDR1 ENHRY and CDR2 SYGVKD come from the germline V gene. This CDR3 is 15 amino acids long. Trimming cost V 2 bases and J 2 bases, with 12 bases left between them. The CDR3 sequence: CAISEGPSSQETQYF. As DNA, the CDR3 is TGTGCCATCAGTGAGGGCCCTAGCAGTCAAGAGACCCAGTACTTC.

The chain employs TRBV3-1 and TRBJ1-6, with D unresolved. CDR1 and CDR2 from the germline V gene are LGHDT and YNNKEL (reference sequence). The CDR3 length is 16 residues. The germline V and J ends were trimmed by 1 base and 9 bases, with 16 bases remaining between them. DNA of the CDR3: TGTGCCAGCAGCCAAGGAAGTGGGCCCTCAGGTTCACCCCTCCACTTT. It translates to CASSQGSGPSGSPLHF.

Of note for this clonotype: It may be a read error: a sequence one base away is much more abundant. The J gene is TRBJ2-7, the V gene TRBV2; D remains unclear. CDR3 length: 10 amino acids. The V gene's germline CDR1 is SNHLY and CDR2 FYNNEI. V was clipped by 7 bases and J by 5 bases, with 6 bases between them. The CDR3 loop is CASKGNEQYF. Here the CDR3 DNA reads TGTGCCAGCAAGGGAAACGAGCAGTACTTC.

This clonotype was picked up a small number of times. V usage is TRBV27 and J usage is TRBJ2-3; tentative D call: TRBD2 (5 bases). The CDR3 sequence is 16 residues long. The V end lost 1 base, the J end lost 1 base, and 12 bases lay between the germline ends. Germline V gives CDR1 MNHEY, CDR2 SMNVEV (reference sequence). CDR3 in DNA: TGTGCCAGCAGTTTATTTGCGGGCACGGGCACAGATACGCAGTATTTT. This gives the protein CASSLFAGTGTDTQYF.

This clonotype was detected only a few times. This sequence joins TRBV20-1 and TRBJ1-5; D is ambiguous. The CDR3 has 13 residues. Trimming cost V 3 bases and J 5 bases, with 11 bases left between them. Germline V lookup: CDR1 DFQATT, CDR2 SNEGSKA (reference sequence). CDR3 nucleotides: TGCAGTGCTAGTTCGACGGACGATCAGCCCCAGCATTTT. It encodes CSASSTDDQPQHF.

The J gene is TRBJ2-5, the V gene TRBV9; 13 bases match TRBD2. V trimming: 3 bases; J trimming: 5 bases; junction bases outside the gene matches: 7. Per germline, CDR1 SGDLS and CDR2 YYNGEE. This CDR3 is built from 16 residues. The CDR3 protein is CASSGVGTSGIETQYF. CDR3 nucleotides: TGTGCCAGCAGCGGAGTCGGGACTAGCGGGATCGAGACCCAGTACTTC.

The V gene is TRBV25-1, the J gene TRBJ2-5, with D possibly matching TRBD1 (5 bases). V lost 2 bases, J lost 5 bases, and 15 bases lay in between. In germline, CDR1 is MGHDK, CDR2 SYGVNS. The CDR3 spans 15 residues. The CDR3: CASSEVQGSLETQYF. The DNA for the CDR3 is TGTGCCAGCAGTGAAGTCCAGGGATCTTTGGAGACCCAGTACTTC.

This CDR3 reads CASSVTALSPQHF. The CDR3, as DNA: TGTGCCAGCAGTGTGACAGCCCTTTCGCCCCAGCATTTT. V gene TRBV6-1 combines with J gene TRBJ1-5; a possible D gene is TRBD1 (5 bases). Germline CDR1 and CDR2: MNHNS and SASEGT. V lost 4 bases to trimming and J lost 9 bases, with 13 bases between them. There are 13 residues in the CDR3.

The chain links TRBV9 to TRBJ2-1; 11 bases fit TRBD2. CDR3 length equals 13 residues. Trimming cost V 4 bases and J 8 bases; bases outside gene matches: 2. Germline values: CDR1 SGDLS, CDR2 YYNGEE. The CDR3 is CASSMGLADEQFF. The CDR3 DNA sequence: TGTGCCAGCAGCATGGGACTAGCGGATGAGCAGTTCTTC.

The genes are TRBV7-9 and TRBJ2-3; possible D gene TRBD2, 6 bases. Germline CDR1 reads SEHNR; CDR2 reads FQNEAQ (reference sequence). This CDR3 region has 14 residues. V was clipped by 5 bases and J by 7 bases, with 16 bases between them. This CDR3 is CASSGVVGGYTQYF. DNA of the CDR3: TGTGCCAGCAGCGGAGTCGTGGGAGGTTATACGCAGTATTTT. Filled out from reference TRBV7-9 and TRBJ2-3, the complete variable domain reads DTGVSQNPRHKITKRGQNVTFRCDPISEHNRLYWYRQTLGQGPEFLTYFQNEAQLEKSRLLSDRFSAERPKGSFSTLEIQRTEQGDSAMYLCASSGVVGGYTQYFGPGTRLTVL.

This chain links TRBV5-1 with TRBJ2-6, with 12 nucleotides matching TRBD2. The CDR3 sequence is 18 residues long. V trimming: 1 base; J trimming: 4 bases; junction bases outside the gene matches: 6. Germline CDR1 and CDR2: SGHRS and YFSETQ. The CDR3 DNA reads as TGCGCCAGCAGCTTGCCTAGCGGGAGGGCCGTGGGGGCCAACGTCCTGACTTTC. Encoded protein: CASSLPSGRAVGANVLTF.

This chain links TRBV2 with TRBJ1-5, with D possibly being TRBD1 (6 bases). The V end lost 2 bases, the J end lost 3 bases, and 11 bases lay between the germline ends. The CDR3 runs 15 residues. Per the germline V gene, CDR1 is SNHLY and CDR2 is FYNNEI. The CDR3 region is CASSEQGSANQPQHF. The DNA for the CDR3 is TGTGCCAGCAGTGAACAGGGGTCAGCCAATCAGCCCCAGCATTTT.

This clonotype was recorded a few times. The rearrangement joins TRBV7-9 to TRBJ2-5; no firm D call. This CDR3 comprises 12 residues. The germline gives CDR1 SEHNR, CDR2 FQNEAQ (reference sequence). Trimming pared 4 bases from V and 7 bases from J, leaving 10 bases between. The CDR3 DNA sequence: TGTGCCAGCAGCTCTCTTATGGGGACCCAGTACTTC. It specifies CASSSLMGTQYF.

The V gene is TRBV6-1, the J gene TRBJ2-6, with D possibly matching TRBD1 (6 bases). The CDR3 has 14 residues. V was trimmed by 8 bases and J by 3 bases, leaving 11 bases between them. The germline V gene has CDR1 MNHNS and CDR2 SASEGT. The CDR3 DNA reads as TGTGCCAGCGCTGGGACAAGTGGGGCCAACGTCCTGACTTTC. Its protein is CASAGTSGANVLTF.